These T cell receptor beta chains were read from a single sample in a study of graft-versus-host responses after intestinal transplantation. Sequencing used immunoSEQ multiplex PCR; TCRdb keeps in-frame clones, though not all of them. The sample comprises around 18,000 clones, 80% to 95% of which are singletons, and roughly 1.9% rests with the top ten. The input for sequencing was PBMCs, taken 350 to 400 days after transplant. These receptors were taken from a human patient who received an intestinal transplant, so some T cells may come from the graft donor. Both conserved end residues are part of each CDR3. D genes are given only for firm matches. Clone size is stated in some rows and not others, as once, few, many or a class when expanded.

NA | TRBJ2-7 | TRBV19 | NA | TGTGCCAGTAGTTCCAGGGAGTCCTACGAGCAGTACTTC | CASSSRESYEQYF
TRBD1 | TRBJ2-5 | TRBV19 | NA | TGTGCCAGTAGTATATCAGGGGGCGAGGAGACCCAGTACTTC | CASSISGGEETQYF
NA | TRBJ1-1 | TRBV29-1 | NA | TGCAGCGCCCATCCGGGGGACACTGAAGCTTTCTTT | CSAHPGDTEAFF
TRBD1 | TRBJ1-1 | TRBV30 | once | TGTGCCTGGAGTGTGGACAGGGGGACTGAAGCTTTCTTT | CAWSVDRGTEAFF
NA | TRBJ1-1 | TRBV4-1 | few | TGCGCCAGCGGGGGGGATACTGAAGCTTTCTTT | CASGGDTEAFF
TRBD2 | TRBJ2-7 | TRBV6-6 | NA | TGTGCCAGCAGAGATACCGGACTAGCGGTCGAACAGTACTTC | CASRDTGLAVEQYF
TRBD2 | TRBJ2-1 | TRBV18 | NA | TGTGCCAGCTCACCACCAATTAGACTAGCGGGTCTCTCCTACAATGAGCAGTTCTTC | CASSPPIRLAGLSYNEQFF
NA | TRBJ2-3 | TRBV2 | NA | TGTGCCAGCAGTGAACCTATCGTCGAGGGATTCACAGATACGCAGTATTTT | CASSEPIVEGFTDTQYF
TRBD2 | TRBJ2-1 | TRBV23-1 | NA | TGCGCCAGCGGTCCTAAGCGGGACAGGGGACTAGCGGGAGGGCTTTCCCCCTACAATGAGCAGTTCTTC | CASGPKRDRGLAGGLSPYNEQFF
NA | TRBJ2-5 | TRBV6-1 | NA | TGTGCCAGCAGTGAATCCAGCGAAGAGACCCAGTACTTC | CASSESSEETQYF
NA | TRBJ2-2 | TRBV5-1 | once | TGCGCCAGCAGCTTGTTTGGGGAAGCTACCGGGGAGCTGTTTTTT | CASSLFGEATGELFF
TRBD2 | TRBJ2-1 | TRBV11-3 | NA | TGTGCCAGCAGCCCCTACTCTACTAGCGGCAATGAGCAGTTCTTC | CASSPYSTSGNEQFF
NA | TRBJ2-1 | TRBV5-1 | NA | TGCGCCAGCAGAGGACTGGGGGGTTACAATGAGCAGTTCTTC | CASRGLGGYNEQFF
NA | TRBJ2-5 | TRBV6-1 | NA | TGTGCCAGCAGTGAAATGGCTCTACAGTACTTC | CASSEMALQYF
TRBD2 | TRBJ2-3 | TRBV29-1 | NA | TGCAGCGTAGTGGCGGGAGGTTTGGATACGCAGTATTTT | CSVVAGGLDTQYF
TRBD1 | TRBJ2-7 | TRBV6-5 | NA | TGTGCCAGCAGTTCGTCCGACAGGGGGTACGAGCAGTACTTC | CASSSSDRGYEQYF
TRBD2 | TRBJ2-3 | TRBV18 | once | TGTGCCAGCTCACTAGCGGGGGTGGAAGATACGCAGTATTTT | CASSLAGVEDTQYF
TRBD1 | TRBJ2-5 | TRBV5-1 | few | TGTGCCAGCAGCTTTTACAGGGGATGGGAGACCCAGTACTTC | CASSFYRGWETQYF
NA | TRBJ2-1 | TRBV13 | NA | TGTGCCAGCAGCTTAGGTGGGGGTTACAATGAGCAGTTCTTC | CASSLGGGYNEQFF
TRBD2 | TRBJ2-7 | TRBV6-1 | NA | TGTGCCAGCAGTGAAGCGACTAGCGGGGGGGCCTACGAGCAGTACTTC | CASSEATSGGAYEQYF
TRBD2 | TRBJ2-3 | TRBV6-1 | NA | TGTGCCAGCAGATCTAGCGGGGGCACAGATACGCAGTATTTT | CASRSSGGTDTQYF
NA | TRBJ2-7 | TRBV28 | NA | TGTGCCAGCAGTTTGACGTCTAGGATCGGCGAGCAGTACTTC | CASSLTSRIGEQYF
NA | TRBJ2-7 | TRBV11-2 | NA | TGTGCCAGCAGCCCTGGGACCTATTACGAGCAGTACTTC | CASSPGTYYEQYF
TRBD2 | TRBJ2-7 | TRBV28 | NA | TGTGCCAGCAGTTACGGGAGGGCCGAGCAGTACTTC | CASSYGRAEQYF
NA | TRBJ1-1 | TRBV6-5 | few | TGTGCCAGCAGTTACCCGAGGGGGGATAGCACTGAAGCTTTCTTT | CASSYPRGDSTEAFF
NA | TRBJ2-5 | TRBV10-3 | NA | TGTGCCATCAGTGAAAACACCCAAGAGACCCAGTACTTC | CAISENTQETQYF
TRBD1 | TRBJ2-7 | TRBV11-2 | NA | TGTGCCAGCAGCTTAGCGACAGGGGTCTACGAGCAGTACTTC | CASSLATGVYEQYF
NA | TRBJ1-1 | TRBV11-2 | NA | TGTGCCAGCAGCTTAGGGGCAACTGAAGCTTTCTTT | CASSLGATEAFF